What follows describes a single T cell receptor (beta chain). As yet, its antigen is unknown. Collection of 8.5 to 10 milliliters of peripheral blood was performed for each donor. The data derive from a study of blood T cells in healthy people across ages. Study-wide findings and caveats: Per million T cells, the diversity of TCR beta decreased roughly linearly as age advanced. Long-lived donors carried more naive CD4+ cells and greater diversity than aged donors.

V was pared by 0 bases and J by 2 bases, with 8 bases between. The germline CDR1 and CDR2 sequences are SGHRS and YFSETQ. The CDR3 runs to 14 residues. Primers used in a second PCR of roughly 6 to 12 cycles were a sample-barcoded 5' primer and a J-beta primer mix. Each CDR3 protein gets one entry after TCRdb re-called the 5' RACE reads with MiXCR. The sample shows around 1,000,000 distinct CDR3 sequences, 35% to 45% of them seen only once. This rearrangement joins TRBV5-1 to TRBJ2-5; no reliable D call. The sequenced material came from blood. The clonotype was recovered from a man between 18 and 29 years old in good health. CDR3 bases: TGCGCCAGCAGCTTGGATGCTGGACAAGAGACCCAGTACTTC. This encodes CASSLDAGQETQYF.